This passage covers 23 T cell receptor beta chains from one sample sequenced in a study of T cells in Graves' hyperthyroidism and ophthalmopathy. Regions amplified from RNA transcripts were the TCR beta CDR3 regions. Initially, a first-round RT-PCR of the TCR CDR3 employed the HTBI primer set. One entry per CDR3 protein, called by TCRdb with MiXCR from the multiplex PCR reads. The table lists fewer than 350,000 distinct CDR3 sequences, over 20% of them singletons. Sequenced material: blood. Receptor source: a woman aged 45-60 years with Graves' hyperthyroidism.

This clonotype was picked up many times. CDR3 region: CASSLPGQGVETQYF. CDR3 coding DNA: TGTGCCAGCAGCCTACCGGGACAGGGCGTGGAGACCCAGTACTTC. V gene TRBV5-4 combines with J gene TRBJ2-5, with 9 nucleotides matching TRBD1. The V segment lost 4 bases and the J segment 5 bases; nucleotides outside the gene matches: 9. Germline V gene data show CDR1 as SGHNT and CDR2 as YYREEE (reference sequence). The CDR3 spans 15 residues.

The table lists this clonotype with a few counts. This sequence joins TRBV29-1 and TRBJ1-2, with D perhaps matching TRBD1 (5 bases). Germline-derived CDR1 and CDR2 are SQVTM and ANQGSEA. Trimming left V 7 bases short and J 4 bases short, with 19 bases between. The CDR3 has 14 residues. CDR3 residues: CSAGGGDFGYGYTF. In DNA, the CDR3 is TGCAGCGCCGGGGGGGGGGATTTTGGCTATGGCTACACCTTC.

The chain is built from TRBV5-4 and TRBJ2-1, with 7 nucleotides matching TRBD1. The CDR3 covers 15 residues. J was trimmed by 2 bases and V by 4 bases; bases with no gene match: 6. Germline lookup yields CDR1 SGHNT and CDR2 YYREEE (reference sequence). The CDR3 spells CASSEDRATYNEQFF. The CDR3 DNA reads TGTGCCAGCAGCGAAGACAGGGCAACCTACAATGAGCAGTTCTTC.

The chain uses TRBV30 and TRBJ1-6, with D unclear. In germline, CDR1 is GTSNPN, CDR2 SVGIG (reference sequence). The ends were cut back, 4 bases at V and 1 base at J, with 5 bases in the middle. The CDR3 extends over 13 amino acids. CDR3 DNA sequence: TGTGCCTGGAAAACATCCTATAATTCACCCCTCCACTTT. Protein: CAWKTSYNSPLHF.

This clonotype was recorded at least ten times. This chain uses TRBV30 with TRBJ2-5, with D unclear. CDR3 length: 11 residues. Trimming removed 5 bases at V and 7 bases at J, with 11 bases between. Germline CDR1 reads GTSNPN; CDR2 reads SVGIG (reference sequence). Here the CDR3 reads CAWGVLGTQYF. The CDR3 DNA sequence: TGTGCCTGGGGAGTTCTTGGGACCCAGTACTTC. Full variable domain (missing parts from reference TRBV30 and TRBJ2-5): SQTIHQWPATLVQPVGSPLSLECTVEGTSNPNLYWYRQAAGRGLQLLFYSVGIGQISSEVPQNLSASRPQDRQFILSSKKLLLSDSGFYLCAWGVLGTQYFGPGTRLLVL.

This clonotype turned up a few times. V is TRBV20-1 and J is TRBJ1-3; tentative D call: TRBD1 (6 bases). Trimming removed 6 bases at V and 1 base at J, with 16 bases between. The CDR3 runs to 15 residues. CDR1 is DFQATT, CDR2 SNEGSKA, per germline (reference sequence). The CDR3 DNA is TGCAGTGCCTCTCACGGGGGCGGGTCTGGAAACACCATATATTTT. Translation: CSASHGGGSGNTIYF.

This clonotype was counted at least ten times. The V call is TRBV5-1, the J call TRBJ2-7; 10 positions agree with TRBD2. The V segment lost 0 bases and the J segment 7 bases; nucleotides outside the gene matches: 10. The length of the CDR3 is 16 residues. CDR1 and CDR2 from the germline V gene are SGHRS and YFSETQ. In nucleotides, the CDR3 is TGCGCCAGCAGCTTGGGGGCTAGCGGGAGTTCGGGGGAGCAGTACTTC. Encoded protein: CASSLGASGSSGEQYF.

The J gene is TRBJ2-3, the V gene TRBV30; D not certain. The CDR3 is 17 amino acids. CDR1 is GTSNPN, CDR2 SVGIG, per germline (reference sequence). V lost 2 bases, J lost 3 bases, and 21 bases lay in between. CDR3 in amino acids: CAWSFSRVPDKTDTQYF. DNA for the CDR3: TGTGCCTGGAGTTTTTCCCGGGTCCCAGATAAAACAGATACGCAGTATTTT. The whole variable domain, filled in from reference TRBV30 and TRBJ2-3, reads SQTIHQWPATLVQPVGSPLSLECTVEGTSNPNLYWYRQAAGRGLQLLFYSVGIGQISSEVPQNLSASRPQDRQFILSSKKLLLSDSGFYLCAWSFSRVPDKTDTQYFGPGTRLTVL.

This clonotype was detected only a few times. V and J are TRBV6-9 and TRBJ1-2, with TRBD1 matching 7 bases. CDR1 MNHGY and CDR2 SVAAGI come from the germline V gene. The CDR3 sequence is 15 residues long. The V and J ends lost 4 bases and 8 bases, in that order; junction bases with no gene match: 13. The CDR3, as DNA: TGTGCCAGCAGTTTCGACAGGGAAGGCATTCGGGGCTACACCTTC. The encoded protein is CASSFDREGIRGYTF.

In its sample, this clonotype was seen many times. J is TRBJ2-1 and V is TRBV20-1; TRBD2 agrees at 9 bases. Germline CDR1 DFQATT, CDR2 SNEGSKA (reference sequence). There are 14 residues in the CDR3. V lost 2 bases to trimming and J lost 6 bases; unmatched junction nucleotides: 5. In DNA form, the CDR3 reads TGCAGTGCTAGATCGCGGGAGGGCCTCAATGAGCAGTTCTTC. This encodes CSARSREGLNEQFF.

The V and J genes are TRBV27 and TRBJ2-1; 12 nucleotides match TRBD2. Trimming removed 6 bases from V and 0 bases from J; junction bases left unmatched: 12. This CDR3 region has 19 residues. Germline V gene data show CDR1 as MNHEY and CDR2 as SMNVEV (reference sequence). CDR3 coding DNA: TGTGCCAGCAGCCCCCGACTAGCGGGAGAGTCCAGCTCCTACAATGAGCAGTTCTTC. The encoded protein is CASSPRLAGESSSYNEQFF.

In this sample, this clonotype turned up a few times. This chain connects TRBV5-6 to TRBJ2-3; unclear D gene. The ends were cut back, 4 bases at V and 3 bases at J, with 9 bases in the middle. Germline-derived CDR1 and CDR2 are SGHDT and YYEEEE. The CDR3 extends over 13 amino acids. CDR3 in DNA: TGTGCCAGCAGCGCAGTAGTAACAGATACGCAGTATTTT. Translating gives CASSAVVTDTQYF. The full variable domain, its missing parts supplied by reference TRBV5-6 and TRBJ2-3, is DAGVTQSPTHLIKTRGQQVTLRCSPKSGHDTVSWYQQALGQGPQFIFQYYEEEERQRGNFPDRFSGHQFPNYSSELNVNALLLGDSALYLCASSAVVTDTQYFGPGTRLTVL.

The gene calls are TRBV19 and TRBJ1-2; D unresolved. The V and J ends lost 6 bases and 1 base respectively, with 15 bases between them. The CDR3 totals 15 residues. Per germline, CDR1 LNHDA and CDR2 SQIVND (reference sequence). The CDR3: CASRPFRTGNYGYTF. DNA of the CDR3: TGTGCCAGTAGACCTTTTCGGACGGGTAACTATGGCTACACCTTC.

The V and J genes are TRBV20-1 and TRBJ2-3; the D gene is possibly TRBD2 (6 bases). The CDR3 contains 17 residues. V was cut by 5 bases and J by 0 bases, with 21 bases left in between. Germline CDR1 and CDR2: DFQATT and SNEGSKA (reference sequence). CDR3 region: CSASRIPGLPSTDTQYF. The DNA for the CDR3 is TGCAGTGCTTCGCGAATTCCGGGACTCCCTAGCACAGATACGCAGTATTTT.

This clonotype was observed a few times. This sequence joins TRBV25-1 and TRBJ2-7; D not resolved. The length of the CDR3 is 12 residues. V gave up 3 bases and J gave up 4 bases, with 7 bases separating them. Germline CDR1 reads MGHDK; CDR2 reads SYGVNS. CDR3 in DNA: TGTGCCAGCAGTGATTCAGGTTACGAGCAGTACTTC. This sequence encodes CASSDSGYEQYF.

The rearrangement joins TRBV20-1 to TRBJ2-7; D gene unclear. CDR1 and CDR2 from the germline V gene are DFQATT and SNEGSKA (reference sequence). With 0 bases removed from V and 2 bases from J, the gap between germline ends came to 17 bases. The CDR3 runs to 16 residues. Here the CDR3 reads CSARDSDGTRPYEQYF. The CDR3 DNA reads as TGCAGTGCTAGAGATAGTGACGGAACCCGCCCCTACGAGCAGTACTTC.

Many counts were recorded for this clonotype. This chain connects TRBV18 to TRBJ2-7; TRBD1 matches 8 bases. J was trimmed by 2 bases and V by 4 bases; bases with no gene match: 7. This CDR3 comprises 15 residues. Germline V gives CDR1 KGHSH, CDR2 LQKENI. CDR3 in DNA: TGTGCCAGCTCACAAGGACAGGGTTTAACCTACGAGCAGTACTTC. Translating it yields CASSQGQGLTYEQYF.

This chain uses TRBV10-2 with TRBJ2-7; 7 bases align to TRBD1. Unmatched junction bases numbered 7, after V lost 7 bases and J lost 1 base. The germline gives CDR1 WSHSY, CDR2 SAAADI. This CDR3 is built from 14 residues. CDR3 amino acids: CASNYPGQSYEQYF. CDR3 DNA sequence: TGCGCCAGCAACTATCCGGGACAGTCCTACGAGCAGTACTTC.

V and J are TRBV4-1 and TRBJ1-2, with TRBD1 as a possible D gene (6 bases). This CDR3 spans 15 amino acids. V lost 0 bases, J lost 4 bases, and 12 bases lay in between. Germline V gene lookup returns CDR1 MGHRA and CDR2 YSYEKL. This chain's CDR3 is CASSQDNRALYGYTF. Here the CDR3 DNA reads TGCGCCAGCAGCCAAGATAACAGGGCCCTCTATGGCTACACCTTC.

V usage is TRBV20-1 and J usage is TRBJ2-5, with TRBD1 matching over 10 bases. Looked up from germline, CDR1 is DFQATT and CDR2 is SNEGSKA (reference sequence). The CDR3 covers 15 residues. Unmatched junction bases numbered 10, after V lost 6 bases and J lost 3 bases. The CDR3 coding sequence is TGCAGTGCCGAACCAGCCGGGACAGGGGAAGAGACCCAGTACTTC. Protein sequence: CSAEPAGTGEETQYF.

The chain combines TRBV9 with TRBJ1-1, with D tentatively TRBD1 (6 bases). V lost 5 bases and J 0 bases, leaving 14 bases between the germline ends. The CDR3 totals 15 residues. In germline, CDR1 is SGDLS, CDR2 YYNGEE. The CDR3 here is CASRGGEGMNTEAFF. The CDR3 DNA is TGTGCCAGCAGAGGGGGAGAGGGCATGAACACTGAAGCTTTCTTT.

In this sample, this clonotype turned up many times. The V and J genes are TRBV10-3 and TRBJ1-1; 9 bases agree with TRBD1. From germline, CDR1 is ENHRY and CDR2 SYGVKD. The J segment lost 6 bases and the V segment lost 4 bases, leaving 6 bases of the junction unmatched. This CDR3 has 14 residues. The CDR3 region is CAISGRTGDSEAFF. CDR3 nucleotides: TGTGCCATCAGTGGCAGGACAGGGGACTCTGAAGCTTTCTTT.

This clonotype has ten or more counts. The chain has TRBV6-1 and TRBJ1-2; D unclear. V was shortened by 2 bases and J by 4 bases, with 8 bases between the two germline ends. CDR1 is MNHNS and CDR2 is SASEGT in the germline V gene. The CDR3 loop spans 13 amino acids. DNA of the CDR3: TGTGCCAGCAGTGAAAGGGTTACCTATGGCTACACCTTC. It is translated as CASSERVTYGYTF.